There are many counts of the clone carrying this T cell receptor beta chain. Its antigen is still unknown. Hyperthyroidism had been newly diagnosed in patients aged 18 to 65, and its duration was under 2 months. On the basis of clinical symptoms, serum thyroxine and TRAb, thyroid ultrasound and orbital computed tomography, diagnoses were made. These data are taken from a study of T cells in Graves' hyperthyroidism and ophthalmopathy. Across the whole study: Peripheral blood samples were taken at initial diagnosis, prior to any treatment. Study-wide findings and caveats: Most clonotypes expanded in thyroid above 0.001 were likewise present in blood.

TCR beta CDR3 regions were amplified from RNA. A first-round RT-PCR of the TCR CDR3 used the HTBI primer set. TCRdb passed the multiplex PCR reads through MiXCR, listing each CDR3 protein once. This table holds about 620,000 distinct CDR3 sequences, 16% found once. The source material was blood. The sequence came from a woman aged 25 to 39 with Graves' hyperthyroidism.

The CDR3 loop reads CASSLQLFGPNEKLFF. The CDR3 DNA sequence: TGTGCCAGCAGCTTGCAACTCTTTGGACCGAATGAAAAACTGTTTTTT. The chain is built from TRBV7-8 and TRBJ1-4, with D uncertain. CDR3 length: 16 residues. Germline V CDR1 and CDR2: SGHVS, FQNEAQ. Trimming removed 3 bases from V and 5 bases from J, with 16 bases in between. Based on the CDR3 plus reference TRBV7-8 and TRBJ1-4, the full variable domain is GAGVSQSPRYKVAKRGQDVALRCDPISGHVSLFWYQQALGQGPEFLTYFQNEAQLDKSGLPSDRFFAERPEGSVSTLKIQRTQQEDSAVYLCASSLQLFGPNEKLFFGSGTQLSVL.